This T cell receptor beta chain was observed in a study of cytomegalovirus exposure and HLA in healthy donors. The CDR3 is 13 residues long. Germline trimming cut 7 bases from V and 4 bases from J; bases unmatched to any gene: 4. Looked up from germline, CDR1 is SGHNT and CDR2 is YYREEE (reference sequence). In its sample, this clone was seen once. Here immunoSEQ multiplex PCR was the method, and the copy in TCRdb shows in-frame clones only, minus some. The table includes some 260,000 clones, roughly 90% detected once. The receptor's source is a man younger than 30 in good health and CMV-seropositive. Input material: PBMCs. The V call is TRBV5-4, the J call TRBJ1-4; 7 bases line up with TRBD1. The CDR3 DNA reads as TGTGCCAGCCAACAGGGGCGTAATGAAAAACTGTTTTTT. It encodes CASQQGRNEKLFF.